The rows below give T cell receptor beta chains drawn from one sample of a study of shared clonotypes between healthy human individuals. Sequencing used immunoSEQ multiplex PCR; TCRdb keeps in-frame clones, though not all of them. The sample yields about 1,800,000 clones, about 95% seen once. The sequencing sample was made of naive CD8+ T cells sorted from blood. All receptors come from a man aged 18-30 years in good health. The conserved cysteine and the conserved F or W are not part of the CDR3 here. The D gene is left open where the match is weak.

TRBJ1-4,.,TRBV5-1,ASSLGETYNEKLF
TRBJ1-6,.,TRBV6-5,ASGQSSYNSPLH
TRBJ2-1,.,TRBV11-2,ASSVSFKEFDEQF
TRBJ2-1,TRBD2,TRBV19,ASSIVGLAGTNEQF
TRBJ2-2,.,TRBV6-5,ASSFGENTGELF
TRBJ1-5,TRBD1,TRBV19,ASSTRTGPFQPQH
TRBJ1-6,TRBD1,TRBV19,ASSDRDLNSPLH
TRBJ1-2,.,TRBV15,ATSRDVGGYGYT
TRBJ2-7,.,TRBV7-8,ASSSSPAREQY
TRBJ1-1,.,TRBV4-1,ASSQGGLVAF
TRBJ2-7,TRBD1,TRBV5-1,ASSFGTGSYEQY
TRBJ2-3,.,TRBV27,ASSLSQGLGVGTDTQY
TRBJ2-7,TRBD2,TRBV5-1,ASREGLADSYEQY
TRBJ1-2,.,TRBV5-3,ARSGKQVNYGYT
TRBJ2-1,.,TRBV6-1,ASRGRGPSEQF
TRBJ1-1,.,TRBV30,ALSLGDTEAF
TRBJ2-7,TRBD1,TRBV2,ASKTGTGYEQY
TRBJ2-5,.,TRBV5-4,ASSPDTLGETQY
TRBJ2-3,TRBD2,TRBV6-6,ASSYVPGGGDTQY
TRBJ2-7,.,TRBV19,ASSFRTDYEQY
TRBJ2-3,.,TRBV6-5,ASSYSDTQY
TRBJ1-5,.,TRBV6-1,ASRRPDSNQPQH
TRBJ2-7,.,TRBV2,ASSEAGNPLWEQY
TRBJ1-1,.,TRBV5-6,ASSLDPMNTEAF
TRBJ1-1,.,TRBV7-9,ASSLDGTLIEAF
TRBJ2-7,.,TRBV5-1,ASSLEAAFGAYEQY
TRBJ2-5,.,TRBV5-6,ASSLDRLRGETQY
TRBJ2-7,.,TRBV5-6,ASSPSHSHWEQY
TRBJ1-1,TRBD1,TRBV6-1,ASSDRDSYTEAF
TRBJ2-1,.,TRBV1,TSSQDVRLAGNNEQF
TRBJ2-1,.,TRBV30,AWTTGTGSYNEQF
TRBJ2-7,TRBD1,TRBV7-6,ASSPGQGAYEQY
TRBJ2-3,.,TRBV18,ASSLGGPSTDTQY
TRBJ1-5,.,TRBV6-6,ASSPRSFTQPQH
TRBJ2-7,TRBD1,TRBV5-6,ASREGQEYYEQY
TRBJ2-7,TRBD1,TRBV5-4,ASSGPTGTSYEQY
TRBJ2-2,.,TRBV21-1,ASSKSGSPNTGELF
TRBJ2-2,.,TRBV27,ASRILGGTGELF
TRBJ2-7,.,TRBV6-1,ASRITGFSYEQY
TRBJ2-7,.,TRBV5-1,ASSSYGDSYEQY
TRBJ1-1,.,TRBV19,ASSIGQSLEAF
TRBJ2-7,.,TRBV7-9,ASGGPQGGYEQY
TRBJ1-5,.,TRBV28,ASSPAGVAAIQPQH
TRBJ2-1,.,TRBV5-6,ASSRGGLQF
TRBJ1-4,.,TRBV19,ASGTSPTNEKLF
TRBJ2-7,TRBD2,TRBV5-8,ASSPLAGGPSHEQY